This T cell receptor (beta chain) is from a study of blood T cell repertoires in COVID-19. Germline-derived CDR1 and CDR2 are MNHEY and SVGAGI. This CDR3 is 16 amino acids long. V lost 0 bases and J 1 base, leaving 12 bases between the germline ends. Libraries were prepared by immunoSEQ multiplex PCR; TCRdb keeps only in-frame clonotypes and omits some of them. The repertoire has 35,000 to 45,000 clones, just under 80% of them found once; the top ten carry about 35%. The rearrangement uses TRBV6-5 and TRBJ1-1; no clear D. Sequenced input: peripheral blood. The TCR originated in a man in his sixties with acute or convalescent COVID-19. The CDR3 here is CASSYSISSSNTEAFF. Here the CDR3 DNA reads TGTGCCAGCAGTTACTCGATATCCAGTTCGAACACTGAAGCTTTCTTT.